These 19 T cell receptor beta chains originate from one sample sequenced in a study of cytomegalovirus exposure and HLA in healthy donors. Clones were sequenced by immunoSEQ multiplex PCR, and TCRdb holds only the in-frame ones, with some missing. The sample contains roughly 300,000 clones, roughly 90% of which appear only once. Specimen: PBMCs. Receptors were obtained from a woman aged 25-40 years in good health and CMV-seropositive.

This rearrangement joins TRBV28 to TRBJ2-5; tentatively, D is TRBD1 or TRBD2 (5 bases each). Deletions cut 3 bases from V and 2 bases from J, with 13 bases between. The CDR3 has 15 amino acids. The germline CDR1 and CDR2 sequences are MDHEN and SYDVKM. CDR3 in amino acids: CASSFPGTVQETQYF. CDR3 DNA sequence: TGTGCCAGCAGTTTCCCCGGGACGGTGCAAGAGACCCAGTACTTC.

The V and J genes are TRBV9 and TRBJ2-3; 9 nucleotides align to TRBD2. CDR1 and CDR2 from the germline V gene are SGDLS and YYNGEE. V lost 2 bases to trimming and J lost 1 base; unmatched junction nucleotides: 5. This CDR3 region has 16 residues. The CDR3 sequence is CASSVEIAGGTDTQYF. As DNA, the CDR3 is TGTGCCAGCAGCGTTGAGATAGCGGGGGGCACAGATACGCAGTATTTT.

This clone was seen a handful of times. The same CDR3 is also encoded by other DNA sequences in this sample. The chain has TRBV9 and TRBJ1-6, with D hard to call. V was trimmed by 0 bases and J by 0 bases, leaving 4 bases between them. This CDR3 has 15 amino acids. Per germline, CDR1 SGDLS and CDR2 YYNGEE. Here the CDR3 DNA reads TGTGCCAGCAGCGTAGGGAGCTCCTATAATTCACCCCTCCACTTT. It codes for CASSVGSSYNSPLHF.

This clone appeared a few times. V usage is TRBV18 and J usage is TRBJ2-7; D remains unclear. Trimming took off 6 bases at V and 0 bases at J, with 3 bases between the two ends. The germline gives CDR1 KGHSH, CDR2 LQKENI. This CDR3 spans 11 amino acids. Written as DNA, the CDR3 is TGTGCCAGCTCCCTCTCCTACGAGCAGTACTTC. Translation: CASSLSYEQYF.

The J gene is TRBJ1-2, the V gene TRBV18; tentative D call: TRBD1 (5 bases). Between the trimmed V and J ends, which lost 3 bases and 14 bases, there was a span of 22 bases. CDR3 length: 14 residues. Germline CDR1 and CDR2: KGHSH and LQKENI. This chain's CDR3 is CASSPPEGLSWWTF. CDR3 coding DNA: TGTGCCAGCTCACCCCCGGAGGGGTTGTCCTGGTGGACCTTC.

This clone has just a few counts. V usage is TRBV28 and J usage is TRBJ1-1; no reliable D call. The V end was cut by 11 bases, the J end by 4 bases, with 8 bases between. The CDR3 covers 10 residues. CDR1 is MDHEN and CDR2 is SYDVKM in the germline V gene. The CDR3 sequence: CAVRVTEAFF. CDR3 coding DNA: TGTGCCGTAAGGGTCACTGAAGCTTTCTTT. The full variable domain, rest sourced from reference TRBV28 and TRBJ1-1, is DVKVTQSSRYLVKRTGEKVFLECVQDMDHENMFWYRQDPGLGLRLIYFSYDVKMKEKGDIPEGYSVSREKKERFSLILESASTNQTSMYLCAVRVTEAFFGQGTRLTVV.

The genes are TRBV28 and TRBJ2-1, with 12 bases aligning to TRBD2. CDR1 and CDR2 from the germline V gene are MDHEN and SYDVKM. Germline trimming cut 4 bases from V and 2 bases from J; bases unmatched to any gene: 3. This CDR3 has 16 residues. The CDR3 DNA reads TGTGCCAGCAGTTCAGCTAGCGGGAGGGCCTACAATGAGCAGTTCTTC. It translates to CASSSASGRAYNEQFF. Filled out from reference TRBV28 and TRBJ2-1, the complete variable domain reads DVKVTQSSRYLVKRTGEKVFLECVQDMDHENMFWYRQDPGLGLRLIYFSYDVKMKEKGDIPEGYSVSREKKERFSLILESASTNQTSMYLCASSSASGRAYNEQFFGPGTRLTVL.

The V and J genes are TRBV9 and TRBJ1-3, with D tentatively TRBD1 (6 bases). This CDR3 is 14 amino acids long. Germline V gives CDR1 SGDLS, CDR2 YYNGEE. V shed 0 bases and J shed 3 bases, with 7 bases lying between them. CDR3 nucleotide sequence: TGTGCCAGCAGCGTAGACAGGGTTGGAAACACCATATATTTT. Encoded protein: CASSVDRVGNTIYF.

The gene calls are TRBV5-1 and TRBJ2-3; 8 nucleotides match TRBD2. Germline lookup yields CDR1 SGHRS and CDR2 YFSETQ. The CDR3 contains 18 residues. The ends lost 4 bases at V and 5 bases at J; junction bases unmatched: 18. This CDR3 is CASSPAKLTSDFGDTQYF. CDR3 coding DNA: TGCGCCAGCAGCCCCGCGAAGCTGACTAGCGATTTTGGAGATACGCAGTATTTT.

The chain employs TRBV11-2 and TRBJ1-4; D unclear. The germline CDR1 and CDR2 sequences are SGHAT and FQNNGV. Deletions cut 2 bases from V and 7 bases from J, with 11 bases between. The CDR3 extends over 14 amino acids. The chain's CDR3 is CASSLIRGPEKLFF. The DNA for the CDR3 is TGTGCCAGCAGCTTAATTCGGGGTCCTGAAAAACTGTTTTTT.

The chain carries TRBV10-3 and TRBJ2-7; no clear D gene. This CDR3 is built from 16 residues. The V gene's germline CDR1 is ENHRY and CDR2 SYGVKD. The V and J ends lost 2 bases and 3 bases respectively, with 17 bases between them. As DNA, the CDR3 is TGTGCCATCAGTGAGACGCATGGGGTGCGTTACTACGAGCAGTACTTC. Protein product: CAISETHGVRYYEQYF.

This clone was seen only a few times. The chain combines TRBV6-6 with TRBJ1-5; 8 bases fit TRBD1. The V and J ends lost 2 bases and 0 bases, in that order; junction bases with no gene match: 3. This CDR3 comprises 16 residues. Germline V gives CDR1 MNHNY, CDR2 SVGAGI (reference sequence). CDR3: CASSYRGQGSNQPQHF. In nucleotides, the CDR3 is TGTGCCAGCAGTTACAGAGGACAGGGTAGCAATCAGCCCCAGCATTTT.

The V and J genes are TRBV14 and TRBJ1-2; no clear D. Trimming cost V 0 bases and J 7 bases, with 3 bases left between them. The V gene's germline CDR1 is SGHDN and CDR2 FVKESK. This CDR3 spans 11 amino acids. This chain's CDR3 is CASSQDGGYTF. The CDR3 region has the DNA TGTGCCAGCAGCCAAGATGGTGGCTACACCTTC.

The V call is TRBV21-1, the J call TRBJ2-2; the DNA was not used to check the table's D call, TRBD2. TRBV21-1 is reported as a pseudogene. The CDR3 is 20 residues long. CDR3 bases: TGTGCCAGCAGCAAAAGGAAGACTATAATCCTGAGCTCGAACACCGGGGAGCTGTTTTTT. Amino acid sequence: CASSKRKTIILSSNTGELFF.

This clone was seen only once. The chain is built from TRBV27 and TRBJ2-3; D remains unclear. The CDR3 sequence is 13 residues long. Germline CDR1 MNHEY, CDR2 SMNVEV (reference sequence). V was shortened by 5 bases and J by 1 base, with 7 bases between the two germline ends. The CDR3 DNA is TGTGCCAGCAGTCGGGTTCGCACAGATACGCAGTATTTT. Translation gives CASSRVRTDTQYF.

For the CDR3, the DNA is TGCGCCAGCAGCCAAGTTATAGGGACAGGGGAATCTTCTGGCTACACCTTC. Encoded protein: CASSQVIGTGESSGYTF. This chain joins TRBV4-3 and TRBJ1-2, with TRBD1 matching over 10 bases. The V gene's germline CDR1 is LGHNA and CDR2 YSLEER. V was pared by 1 base and J by 7 bases, with 12 bases of the junction left unmatched. The CDR3 totals 17 residues.

V is TRBV6-1 and J is TRBJ2-6; tentatively, D is TRBD2 (7 bases). Looked up from germline, CDR1 is MNHNS and CDR2 is SASEGT. The CDR3 extends over 15 amino acids. Trimming took off 6 bases at V and 4 bases at J, with 13 bases between the two ends. The CDR3 protein is CASRMGGAGANVLTF. The CDR3 bases are TGTGCCAGCAGAATGGGGGGGGCCGGGGCCAACGTCCTGACTTTC.

V usage is TRBV7-5 and J usage is TRBJ2-7; no check of the table's D call, TRBD2, against the DNA was made. TRBV7-5 is marked as a pseudogene. This CDR3 is 14 amino acids long. The CDR3: CVRSLCVTPDEQYF. The CDR3 DNA reads TGTGTCAGAAGCTTATGCGTTACCCCCGACGAGCAGTACTTC.

This chain links TRBV27 with TRBJ2-7, with TRBD1 matching over 9 bases. Germline CDR1 MNHEY, CDR2 SMNVEV (reference sequence). The CDR3 totals 15 residues. The ends lost 10 bases at V and 6 bases at J; junction bases unmatched: 16. This CDR3 reads CATQQGASSLGEQYF. The CDR3 DNA is TGTGCCACCCAACAGGGGGCCTCTTCGTTAGGCGAGCAGTACTTC.